Below, one T cell receptor beta chain is given with its context. Its antigen is not yet known. The sample holds no much larger clone one base away, and base qualities are not on file. CD8 naive samples were obtained by positive selection for CCR7 among CD45RO-negative cells, yielding a CD45RA+CCR7+ population from which TemRA cells were excluded. The donors were healthy, HIV-negative adults with no recently reported acute infections or vaccinations. Only Caucasian adults living in Nashville, Tennessee, USA were represented among the donors. After blood collection by leukapheresis, PBMCs were isolated using Ficoll-Histopaque density gradient centrifugation and then cryopreserved in the vapor phase of liquid nitrogen. Analytical flow cytometry was used to check the purity and quantity of every magnetically sorted T cell population. Genomic DNA was isolated from every sorted fraction and measured by UV absorbance on a Nanodrop 2000c.

The data are from a study of shared clonotypes between healthy human individuals (dated by TCRdb to between 2020 and 2021). Concerning the study at large: A couple of women and three men aged 18 to 49 years were included in the cohort. For each donor, three plates each were used for CD4 naive and CD4 memory, two plates were used for CD8 naive, and one plate was used for CD8 memory. Blood TCR repertoires of a handful of healthy adults were deeply sequenced to estimate repertoire size and the extent of clonotype sharing between individuals. To increase sequencing depth and limit assay-specific biases, different laboratories used diverse techniques to prepare libraries and sequence TCR repertoires. Leukapheresis yielded between about 0.8 and 8.9 billion PBMCs per donor. What the research found in general, with its limitations: Compared with non-shared clonotypes, the clonotypes found in all four sorted-subset donors had higher generation probabilities. Pairwise subsampling led to the expectation that sequencing depth would affect the degree of clonotype sharing among donors. Naive subsets generally had larger estimated clonotype richness than memory subsets did. Rarefaction of sorted-subset datasets indicated incomplete sequencing despite the large sequencing depth. Around 5.4% of naive CD4, 3.5% of naive CD8, 2% to 2.5% of memory CD4, and over 0.35% of memory CD8 clonotypes were shared across a few donors. Because the study included a small number of donors, the genetic and exposure-history diversity represented was limited. Sampling was restricted to blood, and TCR repertoires in tissue are likely to differ from TCR repertoires in blood.

CDR1 and CDR2 were assigned from the germline V gene as SGDLS and YYNGEE. The germline ends are 14 bases apart after V is trimmed by 0 bases and J by 4 bases. There are 16 amino acids in the CDR3, from cysteine to phenylalanine inclusive. The entry retains the CDR3 DNA only, 48 bases that are in frame from base 1. Using the deep immunoSEQ assay, TCR CDR3 regions were amplified from genomic DNA by multiplex PCR. Extracted genomic DNA from each cell subset was distributed evenly across all wells of several immunoSEQ 96-well plates, and each plate was treated as a replicate. For sorted subsets, each replicate PCR was loaded with approximately 200 ng genomic DNA, equivalent to 32,000 or so T cell genomes. The purified libraries were quantified using a Qubit 3.0 fluorometer, sized with a Bioanalyzer 2100, and then quantified again using the KAPA Library Quantification kit. Each immunoSEQ 96-well plate was sequenced on its own single-read 150-cycle Illumina NextSeq 550 flow cell. Per the authors' processing: Because the immunoSEQ output included only junctional sequences and no quality scores, the filtering could not be the same as the filtering used for full-length reads. Sequences were annotated with PyIR, a Python wrapper for IgBLAST v1.9, and V/J genes and CDR3 were assigned using IMGT germline references. Reads with weak V/J assignments (E-value above 1e-6), missing CDR3, stop codons, out-of-frame junctions, or ambiguous translated residues were removed. V3J clonotypes were defined by identical inferred V gene, J gene, and CDR3 amino acid sequence. To compute the percentage overlap between repertoires, the number of shared unique clonotypes was divided by the size of the smaller repertoire. Three approaches were used to assess repertoire richness: RTK rarefaction, the Chao1 estimator, and Recon v2.1 estimates of unobserved clonotypes. Generation probabilities for all TCRbeta clonotypes obtained by the gDNA method from several donors were computed using OLGA. The clones in this table, taken by TCRdb from immuneACCESS, are in-frame only. Not every clone is retained; where verified, under half of the shortfall comes from an unresolved V gene, and the cause of the rest is unknown. V and J calls and clone size are those listed in that table; D and trimming were worked out from the DNA. The sample table records about 800,000 clones; 90% to 98% of these occur just once. The biggest ten clones account for roughly 0.23% of the sample.

Here the chain combines TRBV9 and TRBJ2-1; TRBD2 might be the D gene, on 5 matching bases. The sequence derives from a man aged 25-40 years in good health. The material sequenced was naive CD8+ T cells sorted from blood. Sample cell subset or site, as interpreted from the label and publication: CD45RA+CCR7+. The nucleotide sequence is TGTGCCAGCAGCGTAGTGGGAGTGGAAGTTTACAATGAGCAGTTCTTC. Translated, this gives CASSVVGVEVYNEQFF.